A selection of T cell receptor beta chains follows, all from one sample in a study of CD8+ T cells in alopecia areata. TCRdb keeps only in-frame clones here, not all; method: immunoSEQ multiplex PCR. The sample carries around 160,000 clones, around three fifths recorded once. This specimen consisted of CD4+ T cells sorted from blood, obtained at week 24, from a patient treated with tofacitinib. All receptors come from a human donor with alopecia areata. The CDR3 runs from the conserved cysteine through the conserved F or W. The D gene is left open where the match is weak. Size is omitted from some rows. Given values are once, few, many or a class for expanded clones.

NA	NA	TRBJ1-1	TRBV5-1	CASSFLGTEAFF	TGCGCCAGCAGCTTTTTGGGAACTGAAGCTTTCTTT
NA	NA	TRBJ2-3	TRBV19	CASSAEPGQTQYF	TGTGCCAGTAGTGCCGAACCGGGACAAACGCAGTATTTT
NA	NA	TRBJ2-1	TRBV7-3	CASSLSSGLGEQFF	TGTGCCAGCAGCTTAAGTTCCGGGCTCGGCGAGCAGTTCTTC
NA	TRBD2	TRBJ2-1	TRBV29-1	CSVFLAGSYNEQFF	TGCAGCGTTTTCCTAGCGGGGTCCTACAATGAGCAGTTCTTC
NA	NA	TRBJ1-2	TRBV19	CASNQGYGYTF	TGTGCCAGTAACCAGGGTTATGGCTACACCTTC
NA	TRBD2	TRBJ2-1	TRBV29-1	CSVGGLANEQFF	TGCAGCGTCGGTGGACTAGCCAATGAGCAGTTCTTC
once	NA	TRBJ2-2	TRBV27	CASSLERGNTGELFF	TGTGCCAGCAGTTTAGAACGGGGGAACACCGGGGAGCTGTTTTTT
few	TRBD1	TRBJ1-6	TRBV6-1	CASNRGGSPLHF	TGTGCCAGCAACAGGGGAGGCTCACCCCTCCACTTT
NA	TRBD2	TRBJ2-2	TRBV25-1	CASTPLAGSGELFF	TGTGCCAGCACCCCCCTAGCGGGGTCCGGGGAGCTGTTTTTT
NA	TRBD1	TRBJ1-5	TRBV4-1	CASSQGDRVQPQHF	TGCGCCAGCAGCCAAGGGGACAGGGTTCAGCCCCAGCATTTT
NA	TRBD1	TRBJ2-7	TRBV6-1	CATTQGATYEQYF	TGTGCCACCACACAGGGGGCGACCTACGAGCAGTACTTC
NA	NA	TRBJ2-1	TRBV25-1	CASSEEGTYNEQFF	TGTGCCAGCAGTGAGGAGGGGACCTACAATGAGCAGTTCTTC
NA	NA	TRBJ1-6	TRBV2	CASNGPTKYNSPLHF	TGTGCCAGCAACGGGCCCACAAAGTATAATTCACCCCTCCACTTT
NA	TRBD1	TRBJ2-5	TRBV5-1	CASKGQAQETQYF	TGCGCCAGTAAGGGACAGGCTCAAGAGACCCAGTACTTC
NA	NA	TRBJ1-1	TRBV6-1	CASRLNLLNTEAFF	TGTGCCAGCAGGTTGAATTTACTGAACACTGAAGCTTTCTTT
NA	NA	TRBJ2-3	TRBV6-6	CASIRPGTDTQYF	TGTGCCAGCATCCGGCCCGGCACAGATACGCAGTATTTT
NA	NA	TRBJ2-1	TRBV7-6	CASSLALDRNEQFF	TGTGCCAGCAGCTTAGCGCTGGACCGCAATGAGCAGTTCTTC
NA	TRBD1	TRBJ2-2	TRBV6-6	CASSYGTGNPGELFF	TGTGCCAGCAGTTACGGGACAGGGAATCCCGGGGAGCTGTTTTTT
NA	TRBD1	TRBJ2-5	TRBV7-9	CASTPWLGGLETQYF	TGTGCCAGCACCCCATGGTTAGGGGGCTTGGAGACCCAGTACTTC
NA	NA	TRBJ1-1	TRBV5-6	CASSLVGGLLNTEAFF	TGTGCCAGCAGCTTGGTAGGAGGACTCCTGAACACTGAAGCTTTCTTT
NA	NA	TRBJ1-2	TRBV29-1	CSVEGLLGSGYTF	TGCAGCGTTGAAGGTTTATTGGGGTCTGGCTACACCTTC
NA	NA	TRBJ2-1	TRBV30	CAWKSAGHPSNEQFF	TGTGCCTGGAAGAGTGCAGGGCACCCGTCTAATGAGCAGTTCTTC
NA	NA	TRBJ1-2	TRBV30	CAWSVPARDGYTF	TGTGCCTGGAGTGTTCCCGCCAGGGATGGCTACACCTTC
NA	TRBD1	TRBJ2-7	TRBV27	CASSLRQGAYEQYF	TGTGCCAGCAGTTTAAGGCAGGGGGCCTACGAGCAGTACTTC
NA	TRBD1	TRBJ2-7	TRBV7-9	CASRDSRSYEQYF	TGTGCCAGCCGGGACAGCCGATCCTACGAGCAGTACTTC
NA	NA	TRBJ1-2	TRBV6-1	CASSEYGSPVPPNYGYTF	TGTGCCAGCAGTGAATATGGATCGCCAGTCCCCCCGAACTATGGCTACACCTTC
NA	NA	TRBJ2-3	TRBV11-2	CASSYYPPIRADTQYF	TGTGCCAGCAGCTACTACCCCCCGATAAGGGCAGATACGCAGTATTTT
NA	NA	TRBJ1-4	TRBV5-1	CASRNGTSVEKLFF	TGCGCCAGCAGAAACGGGACAAGTGTTGAAAAACTGTTTTTT
once	NA	TRBJ1-4	TRBV29-1	CSVEDHNEKLFF	TGCAGCGTTGAAGATCATAATGAAAAACTGTTTTTT
NA	TRBD1	TRBJ1-2	TRBV25-1	CASSWDRVDGYTF	TGTGCCAGCAGTTGGGACAGGGTCGATGGCTACACCTTC
many	NA	TRBJ1-5	TRBV27	CASSLAGVGQPQHF	TGTGCCAGCTCACTTGCAGGGGTTGGGCAGCCCCAGCATTTT
NA	TRBD1	TRBJ2-7	TRBV7-2	CASSFRTGHYEQYF	TGTGCCAGCAGCTTTAGGACAGGGCACTACGAGCAGTACTTC
NA	NA	TRBJ1-3	TRBV5-6	CASSAWQGRSGNTIYF	TGTGCCAGCTCAGCTTGGCAGGGGCGCTCTGGAAACACCATATATTTT
few	NA	TRBJ1-1	TRBV19	CASALMANTEAFF	TGTGCCAGTGCGCTCATGGCAAACACTGAAGCTTTCTTT
NA	NA	TRBJ2-7	TRBV7-2	CASSRASEQYF	TGTGCCAGCAGCAGGGCGTCCGAGCAGTACTTC
NA	NA	TRBJ2-1	TRBV25-1	CASSEFRGSNEQFF	TGTGCCAGCAGTGAATTTAGGGGTTCTAATGAGCAGTTCTTC
NA	NA	TRBJ1-4	TRBV7-9	CASSDTTNEKLFF	TGTGCCAGCAGCGACACAACTAATGAAAAACTGTTTTTT
few	TRBD2	TRBJ2-1	TRBV4-2	CASSQAPGGEVEQFF	TGTGCCAGCAGCCAAGCTCCCGGGGGGGAGGTTGAGCAGTTCTTC
NA	NA	TRBJ1-6	TRBV19	CASSIGNSPLHF	TGTGCCAGTAGTATCGGTAATTCACCCCTCCACTTT
few	TRBD1	TRBJ1-2	TRBV9	CASSVPGTDYGYTF	TGTGCCAGCAGCGTCCCCGGGACAGACTATGGCTACACCTTC
NA	NA	TRBJ2-7	TRBV29-1	CSVVGGRAYEQYF	TGCAGCGTTGTCGGGGGCCGGGCCTACGAGCAGTACTTC
NA	NA	TRBJ1-2	TRBV10-3	CAISESGEPLDGYTF	TGTGCCATCAGTGAATCCGGGGAACCTCTAGATGGCTACACCTTC
NA	NA	TRBJ2-4	TRBV4-1	CASSQDTWQTKNIQYF	TGCGCTAGCAGCCAAGATACGTGGCAGACCAAAAACATTCAGTACTTC
NA	NA	TRBJ2-2	TRBV15	CATSRDPAGGELFF	TGTGCCACCAGCAGAGATCCGGCCGGCGGGGAGCTGTTTTTT
few	NA	TRBJ2-5	TRBV5-1	CASSHTSGQETQYF	TGCGCCAGCAGCCATACTAGTGGGCAAGAGACCCAGTACTTC
NA	NA	TRBJ2-5	TRBV29-1	CSAGEETQYF	TGCAGCGCTGGGGAAGAGACCCAGTACTTC
NA	TRBD1	TRBJ1-2	TRBV6-1	CASSEIGTGFVYGYTF	TGTGCCAGCAGTGAAATTGGGACAGGGTTCGTCTATGGCTACACCTTC
few	TRBD1	TRBJ1-2	TRBV6-5	CASSLGQGHGYTF	TGTGCCAGCAGCTTGGGACAGGGACATGGCTACACCTTC
NA	TRBD2	TRBJ2-1	TRBV2	CASRGGLRPTHNEQFF	TGTGCCAGCAGGGGGGGACTACGGCCCACACACAATGAGCAGTTCTTC
NA	NA	TRBJ1-1	TRBV29-1	CSVVRRMNTEAFF	TGCAGCGTTGTCCGCAGGATGAACACTGAAGCTTTCTTT
once	NA	TRBJ2-6	TRBV6-5	CASSYSSSGANVLTF	TGTGCCAGCAGTTACAGCTCATCTGGGGCCAACGTCCTGACTTTC